This T cell receptor beta chain was retrieved from a study of control samples from healthy donors and cancer patients. TCRdb's table, derived via immunoSEQ multiplex PCR, lists solely in-frame clones and lacks some. The table includes roughly 180,000 clones, around 94% detected once. Looked up from germline, CDR1 is SGDLS and CDR2 is YYNGEE. The V and J ends lost 0 bases and 5 bases respectively, with 12 bases between them. This CDR3 region has 14 residues. The sample consisted of blood. V usage is TRBV9 and J usage is TRBJ2-7; tentatively, D is TRBD1 (6 bases). This receptor was taken from a woman aged 18-29 years in good health. CDR3 in DNA: TGTGCCAGCAGCGTAGGCACAGGGTTAGACGAGCAGTACTTC. Translated, it gives CASSVGTGLDEQYF.